Below are 14 T cell receptor beta chains sequenced from a single sample in a study of T cell responses to AZD1222 COVID-19 vaccine. Sequenced by immunoSEQ multiplex PCR; TCRdb stores in-frame clones only, minus some. The sample shows some 95,000 clones, under 90% of them seen only once. Sequenced material: peripheral blood, taken on day 0 of MenACWY control vaccination. These receptors originate from an adult in good health.

The CDR3 sequence: CASSPGGDNQPQHF. The CDR3, as DNA: TGTGCCAGCAGCCCTGGAGGGGACAATCAGCCCCAGCATTTT. The chain carries TRBV5-5 and TRBJ1-5; D possibly corresponds to TRBD1 (5 bases). The CDR3 spans 14 residues. Germline V gives CDR1 SGHKS, CDR2 YYEKEE (reference sequence). V gave up 4 bases and J gave up 3 bases, with 11 bases separating them.

V and J are TRBV5-4 and TRBJ2-1, with 8 bases matching TRBD2. From germline, CDR1 is SGHNT and CDR2 YYREEE (reference sequence). With V trimmed by 5 bases and J by 0 bases, 4 bases remained unmatched. The CDR3 is made up of 15 amino acids. The CDR3 DNA follows: TGTGCCAGCAGATACGGGGGGGGCTCCTACAATGAGCAGTTCTTC. Translation gives CASRYGGGSYNEQFF.

The CDR3 nucleotides are TGTGCCAGCAGCTTGGGTCAACGACCGACCGGGGAGCTGTTTTTT. It specifies CASSLGQRPTGELFF. The chain combines TRBV5-6 with TRBJ2-2; D is unclear. Germline values: CDR1 SGHDT, CDR2 YYEEEE. The CDR3 has 15 amino acids. V was pared by 0 bases and J by 5 bases, with 11 bases between.

The V call is TRBV6-5, the J call TRBJ2-7; 9 nucleotides match TRBD1. CDR1 is MNHEY, CDR2 SVGAGI, per germline. CDR3 length: 15 amino acids. V trimming: 0 bases; J trimming: 5 bases; junction bases outside the gene matches: 5. CDR3 sequence: CASSYSGTGYNEQYF. The CDR3 DNA is TGTGCCAGCAGTTACTCCGGGACAGGGTACAACGAGCAGTACTTC.

The chain recombines TRBV2 with TRBJ1-2; 7 nucleotides match TRBD1. The trim removed 7 bases at V and 1 base at J, leaving 3 bases unmatched. Germline-derived CDR1 and CDR2 are SNHLY and FYNNEI. CDR3 length: 13 amino acids. The CDR3 nucleotides read TGTGCCAGCACTGGGACAGATAACTATGGCTACACCTTC. Amino acids: CASTGTDNYGYTF.

V gene TRBV30 combines with J gene TRBJ2-3; no firm D call. V was clipped by 4 bases and J by 4 bases, with 15 bases between them. Germline V lookup: CDR1 GTSNPN, CDR2 SVGIG (reference sequence). This CDR3 spans 14 amino acids. Here the CDR3 reads CAWTPWAVADTQYF. In DNA form, the CDR3 reads TGTGCCTGGACCCCTTGGGCGGTGGCAGATACGCAGTATTTT.

This chain links TRBV5-4 with TRBJ1-4; D is unclear. The germline V gene encodes CDR1 SGHNT and CDR2 YYREEE (reference sequence). Trimming cost V 4 bases and J 8 bases, with 9 bases left between them. The CDR3 spans 12 residues. The CDR3 protein is CASSPLGEKLFF. The CDR3 nucleotides are TGTGCCAGCAGCCCCCTCGGGGAAAAACTGTTTTTT.

The chain couples TRBV6-4 to TRBJ2-2; possibly TRBD2 for D (7 bases). This CDR3 spans 15 amino acids. Between the trimmed V and J ends, which lost 2 bases and 7 bases, there was a span of 14 bases. Germline CDR1 MRHNA, CDR2 SNTAGT. The CDR3 sequence: CASSDQGGALGELFF. CDR3 bases: TGTGCCAGCAGTGACCAAGGGGGGGCCCTCGGGGAGCTGTTTTTT.

The gene calls are TRBV6-2 or TRBV6-3 and TRBJ2-1, with 8 bases identical to TRBD2. V lost 4 bases, J lost 2 bases, and 4 bases stayed unmatched. The CDR3 length is 15 residues. Germline lookup yields CDR1 MNHEY and CDR2 SVGEGT. Written as DNA, the CDR3 is TGTGCCAGCAGTTCGAGCGGGGGAGCCTACAATGAGCAGTTCTTC. Amino acid sequence: CASSSSGGAYNEQFF.

The chain is built from TRBV7-2 and TRBJ2-3; D uncertain. V lost 3 bases to trimming and J lost 1 base, with 5 bases between them. CDR3 length equals 13 residues. From germline, CDR1 is SGHTA and CDR2 FQGNSA. The DNA of the CDR3 is TGTGCCAGCAGCTTTGCACGCACAGATACGCAGTATTTT. Protein product: CASSFARTDTQYF. Full variable domain (remainder filled in from reference TRBV7-2 and TRBJ2-3): GAGVSQSPSNKVTEKGKDVELRCDPISGHTALYWYRQSLGQGLEFLIYFQGNSAPDKSGLPSDRFSAERTGGSVSTLTIQRTQQEDSAVYLCASSFARTDTQYFGPGTRLTVL.

The chain employs TRBV2 and TRBJ2-1; D possibly corresponds to TRBD1 (7 bases). Germline assignment: CDR1 SNHLY and CDR2 FYNNEI. This CDR3 spans 15 amino acids. V lost 6 bases and J 4 bases, leaving 16 bases between the germline ends. The CDR3 sequence: CASRNGRTGYNEQFF. CDR3 bases: TGTGCCAGCAGGAATGGGAGGACAGGATACAATGAGCAGTTCTTC.

J is TRBJ2-7 and V is TRBV5-1; 12 nucleotides agree with TRBD1. Germline CDR1 is SGHRS and CDR2 is YFSETQ. The ends lost 1 base at V and 1 base at J; junction bases unmatched: 9. This CDR3 region has 18 residues. CDR3 in DNA: TGCGCCAGCAGCTTGTTACCGGGACAGGGGGCGAGGTCCTACGAGCAGTACTTC. Translation gives CASSLLPGQGARSYEQYF. Drawing the rest from reference TRBV5-1 and TRBJ2-7, the complete variable domain is KAGVTQTPRYLIKTRGQQVTLSCSPISGHRSVSWYQQTPGQGLQFLFEYFSETQRNKGNFPGRFSGRQFSNSRSEMNVSTLELGDSALYLCASSLLPGQGARSYEQYFGPGTRLTVT.

The V call is TRBV5-1, the J call TRBJ2-3, with 11 bases matching TRBD2. The CDR3 is made up of 18 amino acids. V was pared by 0 bases and J by 0 bases, with 6 bases of the junction left unmatched. In germline, CDR1 is SGHRS, CDR2 YFSETQ. This CDR3 reads CASSLASSGGTSTDTQYF. CDR3 in DNA: TGCGCCAGCAGCTTGGCGTCTAGCGGGGGGACTAGCACAGATACGCAGTATTTT.

V is TRBV6-5 and J is TRBJ2-1; D unresolved. Between the trimmed V and J ends, which lost 5 bases and 10 bases, there was a span of 15 bases. The CDR3 is 13 amino acids. CDR1 MNHEY and CDR2 SVGAGI come from the germline V gene. The CDR3 spells CASSPLLSGEQFF. The DNA of the CDR3 is TGTGCCAGCAGTCCCCTACTTTCCGGGGAGCAGTTCTTC.